The 26 T cell receptor beta chains given below trace back to one sample, sequenced in a study of CD8 T cells in ankylosing spondylitis. MiXCR was run by TCRdb on the 5' RACE reads, yielding one entry per CDR3 protein. The sample consists of 200,000 to 300,000 distinct CDR3 sequences, approximately 24% of them appearing once. What was sequenced was blood, either unsorted or a sorted T cell fraction (not recorded which). All receptors derive from a male donor with ankylosing spondylitis or in good health (not recorded which).

This clonotype was seen more than once but under ten times. V gene TRBV27 combines with J gene TRBJ2-1; a weak D match, TRBD2 (5 bases). In germline, CDR1 is MNHEY, CDR2 SMNVEV (reference sequence). The V end lost 5 bases, the J end lost 8 bases, and 16 bases lay between the germline ends. The length of the CDR3 is 14 residues. The CDR3 sequence is CASSLASVSDEQFF. The DNA of the CDR3 is TGTGCCAGCAGTCTGGCAAGTGTTAGCGATGAGCAGTTCTTC.

This clonotype appeared a few times. The rearrangement uses TRBV20-1 and TRBJ2-7; no clear D. The V and J ends lost 4 bases and 0 bases respectively, with 13 bases between them. Germline V gene sequence: CDR1 DFQATT, CDR2 SNEGSKA (reference sequence). The CDR3 spans 14 residues. This chain's CDR3 is CSANPSDSSYEQYF. CDR3 DNA: TGCAGTGCTAACCCCTCCGATTCCTCCTACGAGCAGTACTTC.

The J gene is TRBJ2-7, the V gene TRBV20-1; a possible D gene is TRBD1 (6 bases). The CDR3 runs 14 residues. Germline CDR1 and CDR2: DFQATT and SNEGSKA (reference sequence). V was clipped by 0 bases and J by 4 bases, with 13 bases between them. The CDR3 region is CSARDRGHSYEQYF. CDR3 DNA sequence: TGCAGTGCTAGAGACAGGGGCCACTCTTACGAGCAGTACTTC.

This clonotype turned up a few times. The chain carries TRBV20-1 and TRBJ2-3; D uncertain. The V end lost 3 bases, the J end lost 3 bases, and 10 bases lay between the germline ends. The CDR3 is 13 residues long. Germline V CDR1 and CDR2: DFQATT, SNEGSKA (reference sequence). In DNA, the CDR3 is TGCAGTGCTAGTTACTCCGGGACAGATACGCAGTATTTT. Translated, it gives CSASYSGTDTQYF.

This clonotype has ten or more counts. The CDR3 nucleotides are TGTGCCAGCAGTTTGACTAGCGGGGTACAAGGTACGCAGTATTTT. This codes for CASSLTSGVQGTQYF. The chain links TRBV27 to TRBJ2-3; TRBD2 matches at 11 bases. The CDR3 extends over 15 amino acids. The germline V gene encodes CDR1 MNHEY and CDR2 SMNVEV (reference sequence). Trimming at V came to 3 bases and at J to 8 bases, leaving 7 bases not matched to a gene.

The rearrangement uses TRBV7-8 and TRBJ2-3; TRBD1 matches at 11 bases. Trimming took 5 bases from V and 3 from J; bases not matched to a gene: 7. CDR3 length equals 16 residues. Germline V lookup: CDR1 SGHVS, CDR2 FQNEAQ. The CDR3 sequence is CASSRRTGGTTDTQYF. The CDR3 coding sequence is TGTGCCAGCAGCAGACGGACAGGGGGCACGACAGATACGCAGTATTTT.

This clonotype was found many times. The J gene is TRBJ2-2, the V gene TRBV11-2, with D possibly TRBD1 on 5 matching bases. CDR3 size: 14 residues. Germline CDR1 SGHAT, CDR2 FQNNGV. Between the trimmed V and J ends, which lost 7 bases and 8 bases, there was a span of 17 bases. The CDR3 here is CASNRRGGEGELFF. The CDR3 DNA follows: TGTGCCAGCAATCGAAGGGGTGGGGAAGGGGAGCTGTTTTTT. The variable domain in full, with the rest retrieved from reference TRBV11-2 and TRBJ2-2, is EAGVAQSPRYKIIEKRQSVAFWCNPISGHATLYWYQQILGQGPKLLIQFQNNGVVDDSQLPKDRFSAERLKGVDSTLKIQPAKLEDSAVYLCASNRRGGEGELFFGEGSRLTVL.

This clonotype occurred once. Here the CDR3 DNA reads TGTGCCAGCAGGTCCCGACGGGTGGGGATAAACAATGAGCAGTTCTTC. It yields the protein CASRSRRVGINNEQFF. This chain links TRBV6-6 with TRBJ2-1; D call uncertain. Trimming left V 6 bases short and J 5 bases short, with 20 bases between. The CDR3 is made up of 16 amino acids. CDR1 is MNHNY and CDR2 is SVGAGI in the germline V gene (reference sequence).

This clonotype has a count of ten or more. V and J are TRBV20-1 and TRBJ2-1, with 10 bases matching TRBD2. Losses at the gene ends were 3 bases for V and 3 bases for J; bases not matched to a gene: 5. Germline CDR1 reads DFQATT; CDR2 reads SNEGSKA (reference sequence). The CDR3 covers 15 residues. The CDR3, as DNA: TGCAGTGCTAGTCCTAGCGGGGGTCTCTACAATGAGCAGTTCTTC. Amino acid sequence: CSASPSGGLYNEQFF.

Only a few counts were recorded for this clonotype. This chain connects TRBV12-3 or TRBV12-4 to TRBJ1-4; weak D call: TRBD1 (5 bases). V lost 8 bases to trimming and J lost 8 bases, with 21 bases between them. The length of the CDR3 is 15 residues. CDR3 region: CASSVAQGIREKLFF. CDR3 in DNA: TGTGCCAGCTCGGTCGCGCAGGGAATAAGGGAAAAACTGTTTTTT.

V usage is TRBV28 and J usage is TRBJ2-5, with D unresolved. The CDR3 covers 14 residues. Per the germline V gene, CDR1 is MDHEN and CDR2 is SYDVKM. Deletions cut 4 bases from V and 7 bases from J, with 16 bases between. In DNA, the CDR3 is TGTGCCAGCAGTTCCGGACCGTTATTCGGGACCCAGTACTTC. This sequence encodes CASSSGPLFGTQYF. Variable domain in full (rest from reference TRBV28 and TRBJ2-5): DVKVTQSSRYLVKRTGEKVFLECVQDMDHENMFWYRQDPGLGLRLIYFSYDVKMKEKGDIPEGYSVSREKKERFSLILESASTNQTSMYLCASSSGPLFGTQYFGPGTRLLVL.

This chain uses TRBV2 with TRBJ1-1, with a possible D match to TRBD1 (5 bases). V was trimmed by 9 bases and J by 3 bases, leaving 17 bases between them. Germline V gene sequence: CDR1 SNHLY, CDR2 FYNNEI. This CDR3 spans 14 amino acids. The CDR3 coding sequence is TGTGCCAGTATCGTCGGGGGAGTCGACACTGAAGCTTTCTTT. It encodes CASIVGGVDTEAFF.

Here the CDR3 DNA reads TGCAGTGCCAAAACTAGCGGGGCCTACAATGAGCAGTTCTTC. Amino acids: CSAKTSGAYNEQFF. This sequence joins TRBV20-1 and TRBJ2-1; TRBD2 agrees at 10 bases. The germline CDR1 and CDR2 sequences are DFQATT and SNEGSKA (reference sequence). The CDR3 covers 14 residues. The V segment lost 6 bases and the J segment 2 bases; nucleotides outside the gene matches: 4.

There are many counts of this clonotype. This chain joins TRBV29-1 and TRBJ2-2; no clear D gene. Germline assignment: CDR1 SQVTM and CDR2 ANQGSEA. CDR3 length: 11 amino acids. Between the trimmed V and J ends, which lost 6 bases and 3 bases, there was a span of 5 bases. The CDR3 loop is CSVQDTGELFF. The CDR3 nucleotides are TGCAGCGTGCAGGACACCGGGGAGCTGTTTTTT.

This clonotype was picked up a small number of times. The chain links TRBV6-1 to TRBJ2-4; 8 bases fit TRBD2. Germline CDR1 and CDR2: MNHNS and SASEGT. This CDR3 region has 13 residues. J was trimmed by 8 bases and V by 0 bases; bases with no gene match: 0. The CDR3 spells CASSEAGRDIQYF. The CDR3 coding sequence is TGTGCCAGCAGTGAAGCCGGGAGGGACATTCAGTACTTC.

The chain has TRBV7-9 and TRBJ1-1, with 7 bases aligning to TRBD1. The V segment lost 5 bases and the J segment 3 bases; nucleotides outside the gene matches: 6. This CDR3 contains 14 residues. Per the germline V gene, CDR1 is SEHNR and CDR2 is FQNEAQ (reference sequence). The CDR3 sequence: CASSPTGADTEAFF. CDR3 in DNA: TGTGCCAGCAGCCCAACAGGGGCGGACACTGAAGCTTTCTTT.

This clonotype turned up a few times. The chain recombines TRBV7-9 with TRBJ2-2, with a possible D match to TRBD2 (5 bases). CDR1 and CDR2 from the germline V gene are SEHNR and FQNEAQ (reference sequence). V lost 5 bases and J lost 2, with 18 bases in between. The CDR3 runs to 17 residues. The CDR3 reads CASSPDIGLANTGELFF. CDR3 coding DNA: TGTGCCAGCAGCCCCGATATCGGGCTAGCCAACACCGGGGAGCTGTTTTTT.

In its sample, this clonotype was seen a few times. This chain joins TRBV29-1 and TRBJ1-1, with D unclear. The CDR3 has 13 amino acids. Germline assignment: CDR1 SQVTM and CDR2 ANQGSEA. V was shortened by 4 bases and J by 0 bases, with 9 bases between the two germline ends. CDR3 DNA: TGCAGCGTTGTTCAGGTTATGAACACTGAAGCTTTCTTT. Translating it yields CSVVQVMNTEAFF.

Details on this clonotype: This may stem from a read error, because a much larger clone lies one nucleotide away. The chain couples TRBV7-6 to TRBJ1-1; 7 nucleotides align to TRBD1. Germline V gives CDR1 SGHVS, CDR2 FNYEAQ. This CDR3 region has 15 residues. The CDR3 reads CASSLATEGASEAYF. As DNA, the CDR3 is TGTGCCAGCAGCTTAGCTACGGAGGGGGCCTCTGAAGCTTACTTT.

This clonotype has at least ten counts. V is TRBV20-1 and J is TRBJ1-1; 7 bases map to TRBD1. Germline V gene data show CDR1 as DFQATT and CDR2 as SNEGSKA (reference sequence). With 2 bases clipped from V and 6 bases from J, the junction kept 9 bases outside the gene matches. The CDR3 has 14 residues. The CDR3 DNA sequence: TGCAGTGCTAGATGGGAGACAGGGTTCGCTGAAGCTTTCTTT. Protein product: CSARWETGFAEAFF.

Only a few counts were recorded for this clonotype. The V gene is TRBV20-1, the J gene TRBJ2-7; 9 nucleotides align to TRBD1. The CDR3 extends over 12 amino acids. The germline V gene has CDR1 DFQATT and CDR2 SNEGSKA (reference sequence). J gave up 3 bases and V 6 bases, and 3 bases lay outside the gene matches. The CDR3 spells CSAKTGGYEQYF. The CDR3 nucleotides are TGCAGTGCGAAGACAGGGGGCTACGAGCAGTACTTC.

This clonotype was seen a few times. J is TRBJ2-6 and V is TRBV15; D uncertain. Between the trimmed V and J ends, which lost 0 bases and 0 bases, there was a span of 6 bases. Germline-derived CDR1 and CDR2 are LNHNV and YYDKDF (reference sequence). This CDR3 has 16 amino acids. This CDR3 reads CATSRETNSGANVLTF. CDR3 nucleotides: TGTGCCACCAGCAGAGAGACAAACTCTGGGGCCAACGTCCTGACTTTC.

This clonotype was recorded many times. The CDR3 coding sequence is TGCAGTGCTAGTATTTTGAGGGAGCAGTACTTC. Its protein product is CSASILREQYF. The chain links TRBV20-1 to TRBJ2-7; no clear D. Germline V CDR1 and CDR2: DFQATT, SNEGSKA (reference sequence). V was cut by 3 bases and J by 7 bases, with 10 bases left in between. The CDR3 extends over 11 amino acids.

This clonotype was picked up a small number of times. One end of the junction varies from germline; a read error may be responsible. The gene calls are TRBV3-1 and TRBJ2-1; 12 positions match TRBD1. Germline loops: CDR1 LGHDT, CDR2 YNNKEL (reference sequence). This CDR3 spans 18 amino acids. The CDR3 bases are TGTGCCATCAGCACCGGGACAGGGGGCGCTTATCCCTACAATGAGCAGTTCTTC. This translates into CAISTGTGGAYPYNEQFF.

The CDR3 region has the DNA TGTGCCAGCAGAGAACGACACGCGAACACTGAAGCTTTCTTT. Encoded protein: CASRERHANTEAFF. The V call is TRBV2, the J call TRBJ1-1; D is unresolved. The CDR3 runs to 14 residues. Germline V gene data show CDR1 as SNHLY and CDR2 as FYNNEI. V shed 6 bases and J shed 1 base, with 12 bases lying between them.

The CDR3 bases are TGTGCCAGCAGTACAGGGGGCACGCAGTATTTT. It encodes CASSTGGTQYF. The chain has TRBV6-5 and TRBJ2-3; TRBD1 matches at 9 bases. Trimming took 5 bases from V and 9 from J; bases not matched to a gene: 0. The germline gives CDR1 MNHEY, CDR2 SVGAGI. The CDR3 extends over 11 amino acids.